The source of this T cell receptor (beta chain) is a study of T cell repertoires in cytomegalovirus infection. V lost 1 base and J lost 6; bases outside the gene matches: 1. Germline values: CDR1 LGHNT, CDR2 FRNRAP. The CDR3 totals 14 residues. On this clonotype: Its specificity is not known.

Findings of the study overall: CMV-specific TCR beta clonotypes restricted by HLA-C were the ones dominating the ex vivo response. The cumulative frequency of public TCR beta families distinguished individuals who carried CMV together with the relevant HLA.

One entry per CDR3 protein results from TCRdb running MiXCR on the reads. The table lists 230,000 or so distinct CDR3 sequences, less than 50% of them singletons. This specimen was CD8+ T cells from cultured PBMCs, taken from culture after CMV antigen stimulation. The chain has TRBV12-5 and TRBJ2-1; TRBD2 matches 9 bases. The receptor was derived from a human donor in good health (CMV status not recorded). Some clones in this sample may be carry-over from other donors' samples. The CDR3 spells CASGLGTSVNEQFF. In DNA form, the CDR3 reads TGTGCTAGTGGTTTGGGGACTAGCGTCAATGAGCAGTTCTTC.